The clone carrying this T cell receptor beta chain came up once. Its antigen is still unknown. V trimming: 5 bases; J trimming: 6 bases; junction bases outside the gene matches: 0. In germline, CDR1 is MGHRA, CDR2 YSYEKL. The CDR3 is made up of 12 amino acids. This entry is derived from a study of cytomegalovirus exposure and HLA in healthy donors. Study details: A subsequent analysis stated that the roughly 130 validation repertoires were run on the same platform as the roughly 670 first-cohort repertoires. Overall study results and limits: As was reported, the classifier diagnosed cytomegalovirus status with high specificity and sensitivity. Some TCR beta chains (roughly 160 of them) were listed as cytomegalovirus-associated.

Data came from immunoSEQ multiplex PCR; TCRdb stores just in-frame clones and leaves some out. The table shows 120,000 or so clones, with roughly 89% occurring only once. This chain uses TRBV4-1 with TRBJ2-2, with 7 bases identical to TRBD1. This clonotype was sampled from a woman younger than 30 in good health and CMV-seronegative. The sequenced material came from PBMCs. The chain's CDR3 is CASSDRAGELFF. The CDR3, as DNA: TGCGCCAGCAGCGACAGGGCCGGGGAGCTGTTTTTT.